This record covers a single TCR beta chain. The target of this receptor is not known. Base qualities are not provided; no much larger clone lies one nucleotide away. High-throughput TCR beta sequencing profiled peripheral blood CD8+ and CD4+ T cells from healthy donors, Susac syndrome patients and multiple sclerosis patients. Healthy donors were age- and sex-matched controls. Bulk CD8+ and CD4+ T cells were purified by magnetic negative isolation, while CD8+ TEMRA cells were enriched using FACS. Blood was collected in EDTA tubes and processed within 24 hours, with PBMCs isolated through density gradient centrifugation. PBMCs intended for TCR sequencing were frozen in liquid nitrogen and were later thawed in a 37 degrees C water bath. The sorted or isolated CD4+, CD8+ and CD8+ TEMRA cells reached a purity of at least 90%. This specimen belongs to a study of CD8 T cells in Susac syndrome (dated by TCRdb to the late 2010s). About the full investigation: The study used repertoire sequencing to test whether antigen drove CD8+ T cell activation and differentiation in Susac syndrome. Points the paper makes about the study in general: The TCR sequencing and HLA analysis was acknowledged to have included a relatively small number of individuals.

RNA was extracted using the RNeasy kit, and roughly 0.5 to 1 microgram was reverse transcribed with random hexamers. The immunoSEQ multiplex PCR assay, which covers 54 Vbeta and 13 Jbeta segments, was used to amplify TCR beta CDR3 regions. PCR amplification bias was corrected by using a synthetic template baseline for primer optimization and computational correction. Concerning the study's data processing: Reads were annotated to V, D and J genes according to IMGT and were analyzed with immunoSEQ Analyzer, with only productive sequences retained. To calculate clonality, Shannon entropy was normalized by log2 of the number of productive unique sequences and then subtracted from one. Public and private clones were assessed among the 100 most prevalent clones of each patient and control. Clones were defined as Susac-specific when absent from the healthy and MS cohorts, from approximately 970 published viral clones and from other ImmuneACCESS disease sequences. TCRdb cleaned the public reads at Q25 with fastp, built clones with MiXCR and kept in-frame beta chains. CDR3 protein sequences are deduplicated, and each keeps its most common genes and DNA. The V and J calls shown here were made by TCRdb, not taken from the authors' results. The sample table contains 110,000 or so distinct CDR3 sequences; only one count was recorded for about 93% of them. The ten largest clones add up to roughly 0.092% of the sample.

The germline ends are 12 bases apart after V is trimmed by 2 bases and J by 5 bases. Its CDR3 holds 14 amino acids, cysteine through phenylalanine. The DNA shown is the 42-base CDR3, in frame from base 1. The clonotype comes from a human donor in good health. The sequenced sample was CD4+ T cells from PBMCs. The chain was built from TRBV12-3 or TRBV12-4 and TRBJ1-1; the D gene is not confidently resolved. Read as DNA, the sequence is TGTGCCAGCAGTTTATCTGGGGTGAGGACTGAAGCTTTCTTT. Its translation is CASSLSGVRTEAFF.